Listed here are 18 T cell receptor beta chains from one sample, sequenced in a study of vaccination effects on CD4 cells after COVID-19. Assay: immunoSEQ multiplex PCR; the TCRdb copy retains only in-frame clones and omits some. The profile shows approximately 31,000 clones, roughly 70% of them singletons. Antigen specificity for these receptors is unknown. It was after approximately 11 days of culture that CD4+ T cells were isolated. The sequencing here drew on CD4+ T cells from PBMCs cultured without peptide, taken before COVID-19 vaccination. The receptors come from a human donor who received a COVID-19 vaccine.

The chain's CDR3 is CAVSGQASGGRTGELFF. DNA of the CDR3: TGTGCCGTATCGGGACAGGCCTCCGGAGGCAGGACCGGGGAGCTGTTTTTT. The rearrangement uses TRBV10-3 and TRBJ2-2; TRBD1 matches 8 bases. The V and J ends lost 11 bases and 5 bases, in that order; junction bases with no gene match: 19. Germline assignment: CDR1 ENHRY and CDR2 SYGVKD. This CDR3 contains 17 residues.

This chain uses TRBV6-5 with TRBJ1-2, with 10 positions matching TRBD1. The CDR3 covers 14 residues. Germline V gene lookup returns CDR1 MNHEY and CDR2 SVGAGI. V lost 6 bases and J lost 6; bases outside the gene matches: 7. CDR3 in amino acids: CASSRDRGQDGYTF. Written as DNA, the CDR3 is TGTGCCAGCAGCCGGGACAGGGGCCAAGATGGCTACACCTTC.

The chain combines TRBV7-9 with TRBJ2-3, with TRBD2 identical over 8 bases. CDR1 is SEHNR and CDR2 is FQNEAQ in the germline V gene (reference sequence). With 1 base clipped from V and 5 bases from J, the junction kept 14 bases outside the gene matches. CDR3 length equals 18 residues. Here the CDR3 reads CASSLGLAGTLGRDTQYF. In DNA form, the CDR3 reads TGTGCCAGCAGCTTAGGGCTAGCGGGTACCCTGGGAAGAGATACGCAGTATTTT.

The genes are TRBV6-2 or TRBV6-3 and TRBJ2-7, with a weak D call TRBD2 (5 bases). CDR3 length equals 15 residues. Germline loops: CDR1 MNHEY, CDR2 SVGEGT. V was trimmed by 4 bases and J by 3 bases, leaving 16 bases between them. DNA for the CDR3: TGTGCCAGCAGTTTTCGGACTTACCGGGGCTACGAGCAGTACTTC. This encodes CASSFRTYRGYEQYF.

This sequence joins TRBV5-1 and TRBJ1-4; maybe TRBD1 (5 bases). The CDR3 runs to 15 residues. V lost 2 bases and J 3 bases, leaving 11 bases between the germline ends. CDR1 is SGHRS and CDR2 is YFSETQ in the germline V gene. This CDR3 reads CASSFNTGSNEKLFF. Here the CDR3 DNA reads TGCGCCAGCAGCTTTAACACAGGATCTAATGAAAAACTGTTTTTT.

V is TRBV6-2 or TRBV6-3 and J is TRBJ2-1; 7 nucleotides align to TRBD2. Looked up from germline, CDR1 is MNHEY and CDR2 is SVGEGT. The CDR3 extends over 17 amino acids. Germline trimming cut 6 bases from V and 7 bases from J; bases unmatched to any gene: 18. CDR3 amino acids: CASSLRFNGGRGNEQFF. CDR3 in DNA: TGTGCCAGCAGCTTACGGTTCAACGGGGGGAGAGGGAATGAGCAGTTCTTC.

V and J are TRBV20-1 and TRBJ1-1; D not certain. CDR1 DFQATT and CDR2 SNEGSKA come from the germline V gene (reference sequence). This CDR3 contains 11 residues. Trimming pared 1 base from V and 7 bases from J, leaving 7 bases between. For the CDR3, the DNA is TGCAGTGCTAGAGCGGGGTTTGAAGCTTTCTTT. Protein: CSARAGFEAFF.

The chain employs TRBV4-1 and TRBJ1-2, with D perhaps matching TRBD1 (6 bases). V lost 1 base to trimming and J lost 5 bases, with 14 bases between them. CDR3 length: 15 residues. Germline CDR1 is MGHRA and CDR2 is YSYEKL. The CDR3 loop reads CASSQVTGMEYGYTF. The CDR3 DNA follows: TGCGCCAGCAGCCAAGTTACAGGGATGGAGTATGGCTACACCTTC.

The chain carries TRBV19 and TRBJ2-1; D unresolved. The CDR3 length is 14 residues. Deletions cut 8 bases from V and 9 bases from J, with 20 bases between. Germline loops: CDR1 LNHDA, CDR2 SQIVND (reference sequence). The CDR3 nucleotides are TGTGCCAGTGGCCAACAGACTTCCTTCGGTGAGCAGTTCTTC. Translating it yields CASGQQTSFGEQFF.

The chain recombines TRBV4-2 with TRBJ1-2; 9 bases are a match to TRBD1. The CDR3 is 15 residues long. The V gene end was trimmed by 0 bases and the J gene end by 8 bases; junction bases not matched to a gene: 7. Germline CDR1 LGHNA, CDR2 YNFKEQ. CDR3 bases: TGTGCCAGCAGCCAAGAGGGGGACAGGGAGAACGGCTACACCTTC. It yields the protein CASSQEGDRENGYTF.

V usage is TRBV6-2 or TRBV6-3 and J usage is TRBJ1-1; no definite D call. The CDR3 is made up of 14 amino acids. V lost 4 bases to trimming and J lost 0 bases, with 9 bases between them. CDR1 is MNHEY, CDR2 SVGEGT, per germline. CDR3 sequence reads: CASSLQYMNTEAFF. The CDR3 bases are TGTGCCAGCAGTTTACAGTACATGAACACTGAAGCTTTCTTT.

The V and J genes are TRBV5-1 and TRBJ2-2; D is ambiguous. Germline loops: CDR1 SGHRS, CDR2 YFSETQ. The CDR3 totals 15 residues. The V end lost 6 bases, the J end lost 4 bases, and 16 bases lay between the germline ends. The CDR3 coding sequence is TGCGCCAGCAACGGCGATCCGAAGGTCACCGGGGAGCTGTTTTTT. As protein: CASNGDPKVTGELFF.

The chain links TRBV29-1 to TRBJ1-1; D call uncertain. Germline-derived CDR1 and CDR2 are SQVTM and ANQGSEA. This CDR3 spans 13 amino acids. V was shortened by 2 bases and J by 0 bases, with 7 bases between the two germline ends. CDR3 DNA sequence: TGCAGCGTTGAACGGGCCCTGAACACTGAAGCTTTCTTT. Translated, it gives CSVERALNTEAFF.

The V and J genes are TRBV29-1 and TRBJ2-2; D is possibly TRBD2 (6 bases). The CDR3 extends over 13 amino acids. Trimming stripped 4 bases from V and 7 bases from J, with 13 bases between. CDR1 and CDR2 (germline): SQVTM, ANQGSEA. The CDR3, as DNA: TGCAGCGTTGTGGTGGTGGAGGGCGGGGAGCTGTTTTTT. Protein: CSVVVVEGGELFF.

The genes are TRBV3-1 (or the pseudogene TRBV3-2) and TRBJ2-1, with D perhaps matching TRBD2 (6 bases). The CDR3 spans 17 residues. The V end was cut by 2 bases, the J end by 5 bases, with 19 bases between. CDR1 and CDR2 from the germline V gene are LGHDT and YNNKEL (reference sequence). The CDR3 loop reads CASSQLSLALGDNEQFF. CDR3 coding DNA: TGTGCCAGCAGCCAACTCTCACTAGCTCTCGGAGACAATGAGCAGTTCTTC.

The rearrangement links TRBV7-8 to TRBJ1-1, with a tentative D call TRBD1 (6 bases). V was pared by 3 bases and J by 0 bases, with 17 bases between. The germline CDR1 and CDR2 sequences are SGHVS and FQNEAQ. The CDR3 is 17 amino acids. The DNA of the CDR3 is TGTGCCAGCAGCTTTATTGGACAGTATCTAATGAACACTGAAGCTTTCTTT. Translating gives CASSFIGQYLMNTEAFF. Full variable domain (missing parts from reference TRBV7-8 and TRBJ1-1): GAGVSQSPRYKVAKRGQDVALRCDPISGHVSLFWYQQALGQGPEFLTYFQNEAQLDKSGLPSDRFFAERPEGSVSTLKIQRTQQEDSAVYLCASSFIGQYLMNTEAFFGQGTRLTVV.

This chain connects TRBV29-1 to TRBJ2-3; 7 bases fit TRBD1. The germline V gene encodes CDR1 SQVTM and CDR2 ANQGSEA. CDR3 length: 14 residues. Unmatched junction bases numbered 5, after V lost 3 bases and J lost 2 bases. CDR3 loop: CSVDQGQHTDTQYF. In nucleotides, the CDR3 is TGCAGCGTTGACCAGGGACAGCACACAGATACGCAGTATTTT.

This clone was seen more than once but under ten times. The J gene is TRBJ1-2, the V gene TRBV6-5, with TRBD1 as a possible D gene (6 bases). CDR3 length: 11 residues. CDR1 and CDR2 from the germline V gene are MNHEY and SVGAGI. Trimming removed 7 bases at V and 7 bases at J, with 10 bases between. In DNA form, the CDR3 reads TGTGCCAGCACCTCAGGGGCTGGCTACACCTTC. This gives the protein CASTSGAGYTF.